These 26 T cell receptor beta chains were all obtained from the same sample, sequenced in a study of beta chain features in type 1 diabetes. All of the isolated RNA was reverse transcribed, so expressed TCRB transcripts were sequenced. TCRdb's table, derived via immunoSEQ multiplex PCR, lists solely in-frame clones and lacks some. The sample yields around 180,000 clones, around an eighth seen once. The sequenced sample was central memory CD4+ T cells from blood. All receptors come from a woman aged 18-29 years in good health.

The rearrangement uses TRBV30 and TRBJ1-2, with D tentatively TRBD1 (5 bases). Per the germline V gene, CDR1 is GTSNPN and CDR2 is SVGIG (reference sequence). The CDR3 consists of 13 residues. V shed 0 bases and J shed 8 bases, with 13 bases lying between them. The CDR3 DNA reads as TGTGCCTGGAGTGTTGGTGGGGCTCGGGGCTACACCTTC. It translates to CAWSVGGARGYTF.

The V and J genes are TRBV5-5 and TRBJ2-5; D not certain. V lost 1 base and J lost 2, with 6 bases in between. From germline, CDR1 is SGHKS and CDR2 YYEKEE (reference sequence). The CDR3 is 13 residues long. The CDR3 region is CASSLLSQETQYF. The CDR3 DNA is TGTGCCAGCAGCTTGCTATCACAAGAGACCCAGTACTTC.

The chain recombines TRBV7-2 with TRBJ2-7; 12 nucleotides agree with TRBD2. The V segment lost 4 bases and the J segment 4 bases; nucleotides outside the gene matches: 5. There are 15 residues in the CDR3. CDR1 is SGHTA and CDR2 is FQGNSA in the germline V gene. The CDR3 sequence is CASSSAGTSGYEQYF. CDR3 DNA sequence: TGTGCCAGCAGCTCGGCCGGGACTAGCGGGTACGAGCAGTACTTC.

This clone has a handful of counts. This rearrangement joins TRBV29-1 to TRBJ2-1, with a weak D call TRBD2 (6 bases). V was trimmed by 4 bases and J by 2 bases, leaving 12 bases between them. The CDR3 spans 14 residues. Per the germline V gene, CDR1 is SQVTM and CDR2 is ANQGSEA. The CDR3, as DNA: TGCAGCGTTGTTTTCGGGAGCCCCTACAATGAGCAGTTCTTC. It yields the protein CSVVFGSPYNEQFF.

This clone was observed a handful of times. V usage is TRBV7-9 and J usage is TRBJ1-1, with 10 bases identical to TRBD1. Germline V gene data show CDR1 as SEHNR and CDR2 as FQNEAQ (reference sequence). The CDR3 is 15 residues long. After removal of 2 bases from V and 3 bases from J, the junction contained 3 bases not matched to a gene. The CDR3 DNA follows: TGTGCCAGCAGCTTACATGGGACAGGGGACACTGAAGCTTTCTTT. Protein: CASSLHGTGDTEAFF. Drawing the rest from reference TRBV7-9 and TRBJ1-1, the complete variable domain is DTGVSQNPRHKITKRGQNVTFRCDPISEHNRLYWYRQTLGQGPEFLTYFQNEAQLEKSRLLSDRFSAERPKGSFSTLEIQRTEQGDSAMYLCASSLHGTGDTEAFFGQGTRLTVV.

This clone was seen more than once but under ten times. The chain is built from TRBV5-1 and TRBJ2-7; no firm D call. Between the trimmed V and J ends, which lost 2 bases and 2 bases, there was a span of 11 bases. Per germline, CDR1 SGHRS and CDR2 YFSETQ. The CDR3 extends over 14 amino acids. The CDR3 sequence is CASSFGEPPYEQYF. CDR3 sequence (DNA): TGCGCCAGCAGCTTCGGTGAGCCGCCCTACGAGCAGTACTTC.

As for this clone: The same CDR3 arises from other DNA sequences in this sample as well. The rearrangement joins TRBV27 to TRBJ1-5, with TRBD1 as a possible D gene (5 bases). Trimming stripped 3 bases from V and 4 bases from J, with 10 bases between. CDR3 length equals 14 residues. Germline CDR1 reads MNHEY; CDR2 reads SMNVEV (reference sequence). The CDR3 coding sequence is TGTGCCAGCAGTTTGCAGGGTGCTAATCAGCCCCAGCATTTT. Residues: CASSLQGANQPQHF.

This chain connects TRBV25-1 to TRBJ2-1; TRBD2 matches at 11 bases. V was pared by 4 bases and J by 5 bases, with 7 bases of the junction left unmatched. The CDR3 is 16 amino acids. Germline loops: CDR1 MGHDK, CDR2 SYGVNS. CDR3 amino acids: CASSGLGTSGHNEQFF. For the CDR3, the DNA is TGTGCCAGCAGTGGCTTAGGGACTAGCGGCCACAATGAGCAGTTCTTC.

This clone was counted only a few times. This rearrangement joins TRBV9 to TRBJ2-7, with TRBD2 identical over 9 bases. The V segment lost 0 bases and the J segment 5 bases; nucleotides outside the gene matches: 6. The CDR3 totals 15 residues. Germline CDR1 reads SGDLS; CDR2 reads YYNGEE. CDR3 region: CASSVGLAGTHEQYF. CDR3 coding DNA: TGTGCCAGCAGCGTAGGTCTAGCGGGAACCCACGAGCAGTACTTC.

The sample holds a few counts of this clone. This sequence joins TRBV28 and TRBJ1-5; 8 nucleotides agree with TRBD1. Germline CDR1 and CDR2: MDHEN and SYDVKM. The CDR3 contains 16 residues. The trim removed 6 bases at V and 4 bases at J, leaving 11 bases unmatched. CDR3 amino acids: CASSSPTGEANQPQHF. CDR3 DNA: TGTGCCAGCAGCTCCCCGACAGGGGAAGCGAATCAGCCCCAGCATTTT.

The CDR3 is CASSREDNLKDTQYF. CDR3 in DNA: TGCGCCAGCAGTCGCGAGGACAACCTTAAGGATACGCAGTATTTT. The rearrangement links TRBV23-1 to TRBJ2-3; D may be TRBD1 (5 bases). TRBV23-1 falls under the ORF class, with uncertain function. The CDR3 extends over 15 amino acids. Trimming shortened V by 4 bases and J by 6 bases, and 17 bases separated the two germline ends.

V usage is TRBV11-2 and J usage is TRBJ2-7; 9 positions match TRBD1. Losses at the gene ends were 5 bases for V and 6 bases for J; bases not matched to a gene: 8. The CDR3 loop spans 14 amino acids. Germline V gene sequence: CDR1 SGHAT, CDR2 FQNNGV. CDR3: CASSPHRGPGEQYF. CDR3 in DNA: TGTGCCAGCAGCCCACACAGGGGGCCCGGCGAGCAGTACTTC.

This clone was counted only a few times. The chain couples TRBV6-6 to TRBJ2-5, with 7 bases that match TRBD2. CDR1 MNHNY and CDR2 SVGAGI come from the germline V gene (reference sequence). The trim removed 6 bases at V and 7 bases at J, leaving 11 bases unmatched. The CDR3 runs to 14 residues. The CDR3 nucleotides are TGTGCCAGCAGCCTACCGAGCGGCGGGGGGACCCAGTACTTC. The encoded protein is CASSLPSGGGTQYF.

In this sample, this clone turned up a few times. V and J are TRBV28 and TRBJ2-1, with a tentative D call TRBD1 (8 bases). The CDR3 sequence is 14 residues long. The germline V gene encodes CDR1 MDHEN and CDR2 SYDVKM. The germline V and J ends were trimmed by 7 bases and 4 bases, with 14 bases remaining between them. The CDR3 here is CASTTGGGYNEQFF. In DNA form, the CDR3 reads TGTGCCAGCACTACAGGGGGAGGGTACAATGAGCAGTTCTTC.

This clone turned up a few times. The rearrangement links TRBV7-9 to TRBJ2-5; a possible D gene is TRBD1 (6 bases). The CDR3 runs to 15 residues. The V gene's germline CDR1 is SEHNR and CDR2 FQNEAQ (reference sequence). The ends were cut back, 5 bases at V and 5 bases at J, with 18 bases in the middle. The CDR3 loop reads CASSTYRAPGETQYF. CDR3 in DNA: TGTGCCAGCAGCACATACAGGGCCCCCGGGGAGACCCAGTACTTC.

Only a few counts were recorded for this clone. The V call is TRBV7-9, the J call TRBJ1-3, with TRBD1 as a possible D gene (6 bases). The V end was cut by 5 bases, the J end by 2 bases, with 13 bases between. The CDR3 covers 15 residues. In germline, CDR1 is SEHNR, CDR2 FQNEAQ (reference sequence). The CDR3 bases are TGTGCCAGCAGCCCGACAGGAACGGCTGGAAACACCATATATTTT. This gives the protein CASSPTGTAGNTIYF.

This clone was counted between two and nine times. This sequence joins TRBV5-8 and TRBJ2-2; D is unresolved. The germline CDR1 and CDR2 sequences are SGHTS and YDEGEE. The CDR3 totals 14 residues. Trimming removed 0 bases at V and 5 bases at J, with 8 bases between. CDR3 in amino acids: CASSLDGRTGELFF. The CDR3 DNA is TGTGCCAGCAGCTTGGATGGCCGAACCGGGGAGCTGTTTTTT. The full variable domain, rest sourced from reference TRBV5-8 and TRBJ2-2, is EAGVTQSPTHLIKTRGQQATLRCSPISGHTSVYWYQQALGLGLQFLLWYDEGEERNRGNFPPRFSGRQFPNYSSELNVNALELEDSALYLCASSLDGRTGELFFGEGSRLTVL.

CDR3 sequence reads: CASTLWQGAAEAFF. The DNA of the CDR3 is TGTGCCAGCACCCTATGGCAGGGGGCCGCTGAAGCTTTCTTT. The chain couples TRBV6-1 to TRBJ1-1; 8 positions agree with TRBD1. V shed 7 bases, J shed 6 bases, and the junction held 10 bases outside the gene matches. The CDR3 spans 14 residues. CDR1 and CDR2 from the germline V gene are MNHNS and SASEGT.

The gene calls are TRBV5-6 and TRBJ2-1; 11 nucleotides agree with TRBD2. Germline trimming cut 4 bases from V and 8 bases from J; bases unmatched to any gene: 8. The CDR3 has 15 amino acids. Germline CDR1 SGHDT, CDR2 YYEEEE. The CDR3 here is CASSRLAGSWYEQFF. For the CDR3, the DNA is TGTGCCAGCAGCCGACTAGCGGGAAGTTGGTATGAGCAGTTCTTC.

This clone turned up a few times. This chain joins TRBV29-1 and TRBJ1-1; unclear D gene. V was clipped by 3 bases and J by 3 bases, with 8 bases between them. From germline, CDR1 is SQVTM and CDR2 ANQGSEA. This CDR3 has 12 amino acids. In DNA, the CDR3 is TGCAGCGTTGACCGCTCGGACACTGAAGCTTTCTTT. Amino acids: CSVDRSDTEAFF.

The V and J genes are TRBV4-3 and TRBJ2-3; weak D call: TRBD1 (6 bases). The V gene's germline CDR1 is LGHNA and CDR2 YSLEER. The CDR3 has 15 amino acids. V lost 4 bases, J lost 0 bases, and 11 bases lay in between. The CDR3 sequence is CASSRNRASTDTQYF. The CDR3 DNA sequence: TGCGCCAGCAGCCGCAACAGGGCTAGCACAGATACGCAGTATTTT.

A few counts support this clone. The chain links TRBV6-5 to TRBJ2-7, with 7 nucleotides matching TRBD2. The CDR3 contains 14 residues. Trimming at V came to 6 bases and at J to 3 bases, leaving 8 bases not matched to a gene. Germline V gene data show CDR1 as MNHEY and CDR2 as SVGAGI. Here the CDR3 reads CASSPWASGYEQYF. CDR3 DNA: TGTGCCAGCAGCCCTTGGGCTAGCGGCTACGAGCAGTACTTC.

The chain recombines TRBV7-9 with TRBJ2-3; 14 nucleotides line up with TRBD2. This CDR3 is 16 amino acids long. Trimming at V came to 4 bases and at J to 3 bases, leaving 3 bases not matched to a gene. Germline V lookup: CDR1 SEHNR, CDR2 FQNEAQ (reference sequence). As DNA, the CDR3 is TGTGCCAGCAGCTCGACTAGCGGGAGGGTTACAGATACGCAGTATTTT. It encodes CASSSTSGRVTDTQYF.

The chain employs TRBV6-4 and TRBJ2-5; 14 nucleotides match TRBD2. V was pared by 6 bases and J by 4 bases, with 10 bases of the junction left unmatched. The CDR3 sequence is 17 residues long. Germline V gene lookup returns CDR1 MRHNA and CDR2 SNTAGT. CDR3 sequence reads: CASSPRLAGGPSETQYF. CDR3 DNA: TGTGCCAGCAGCCCCAGACTAGCGGGAGGGCCCTCAGAGACCCAGTACTTC.

This clone has a handful of counts. In DNA form, the CDR3 reads TGTGCCAGCAGCCCCCCGGGGGGGAGGCACGAGCAGTACTTC. The encoded protein is CASSPPGGRHEQYF. The chain carries TRBV7-2 and TRBJ2-7; 8 positions match TRBD2. CDR1 SGHTA and CDR2 FQGNSA come from the germline V gene. The CDR3 loop spans 14 amino acids. V lost 5 bases and J lost 5; bases outside the gene matches: 8.

The chain employs TRBV29-1 and TRBJ2-7; D possibly corresponds to TRBD2 (6 bases). Trimming took off 5 bases at V and 1 base at J, with 9 bases between the two ends. The CDR3 has 12 residues. CDR1 and CDR2 (germline): SQVTM, ANQGSEA. The CDR3 sequence: CSVTAGSYEQYF. CDR3 bases: TGCAGCGTTACTGCGGGGTCCTACGAGCAGTACTTC.